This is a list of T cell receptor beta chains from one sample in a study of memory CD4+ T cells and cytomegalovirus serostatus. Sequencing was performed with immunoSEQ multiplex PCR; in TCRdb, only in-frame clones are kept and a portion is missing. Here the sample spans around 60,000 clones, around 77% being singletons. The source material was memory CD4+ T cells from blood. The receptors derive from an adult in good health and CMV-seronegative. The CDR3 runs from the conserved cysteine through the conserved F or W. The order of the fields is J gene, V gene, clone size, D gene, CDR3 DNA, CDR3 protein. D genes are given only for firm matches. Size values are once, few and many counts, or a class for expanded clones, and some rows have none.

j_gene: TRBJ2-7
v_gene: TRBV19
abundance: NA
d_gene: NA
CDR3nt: TGTGCCAGTAGTATTTCTCCAGGCTACGAGCAGTACTTC
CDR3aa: CASSISPGYEQYF

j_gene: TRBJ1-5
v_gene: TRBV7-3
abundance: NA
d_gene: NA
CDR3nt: TGTGCCAGCAGCTTAACGGGCGAAGGGCAGCCCCAGCATTTT
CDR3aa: CASSLTGEGQPQHF

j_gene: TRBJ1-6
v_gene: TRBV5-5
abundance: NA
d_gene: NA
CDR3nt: TGTGCCAGCAGCTTGGCCGGGGCTAGAGATTCACCCCTCCACTTT
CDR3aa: CASSLAGARDSPLHF

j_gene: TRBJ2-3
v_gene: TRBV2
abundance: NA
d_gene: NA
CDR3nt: TGTGCCAGCGCCGGGCAGCGAGATACGCAGTATTTT
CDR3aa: CASAGQRDTQYF

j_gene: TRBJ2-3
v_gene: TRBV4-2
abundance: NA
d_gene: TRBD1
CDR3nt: TGTGCCAGCAGCCAACCGGGACAGAGCACAGATACGCAGTATTTT
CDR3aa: CASSQPGQSTDTQYF

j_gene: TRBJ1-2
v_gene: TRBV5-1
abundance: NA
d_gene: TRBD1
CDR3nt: TGCGCCAGCAGCACAGGGGTCCGCTATGGCTACACCTTC
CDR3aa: CASSTGVRYGYTF

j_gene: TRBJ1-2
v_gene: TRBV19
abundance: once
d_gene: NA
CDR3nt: TGTGCCAGTAGTATATTCGGGGAGAACTATGGCTACACCTTC
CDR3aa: CASSIFGENYGYTF

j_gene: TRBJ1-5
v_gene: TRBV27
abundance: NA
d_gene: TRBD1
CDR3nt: TGTGCCAGCAGTCCCCGGAGGGGACAGCCGGCGCAGCCCCAGCATTTT
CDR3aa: CASSPRRGQPAQPQHF

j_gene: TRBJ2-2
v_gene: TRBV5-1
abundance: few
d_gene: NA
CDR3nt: TGCGCCAGCATCGGATCAGAGAACACCGGGGAGCTGTTTTTT
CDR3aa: CASIGSENTGELFF

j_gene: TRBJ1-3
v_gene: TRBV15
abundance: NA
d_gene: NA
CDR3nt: TGTGCCACCAGCAGAGATCACGGGCTTCAGAGAAACACCATATATTTT
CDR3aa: CATSRDHGLQRNTIYF

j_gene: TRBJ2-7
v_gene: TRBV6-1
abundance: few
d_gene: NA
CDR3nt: TGTGCCAGCAGCCCCTCCGGACAGTACGAGCAGTACTTC
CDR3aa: CASSPSGQYEQYF

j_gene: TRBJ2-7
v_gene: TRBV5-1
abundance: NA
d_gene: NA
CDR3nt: TGCGCCAGCAGCTTGGCCCATAGGAGCTCCTACGAGCAGTACTTC
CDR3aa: CASSLAHRSSYEQYF

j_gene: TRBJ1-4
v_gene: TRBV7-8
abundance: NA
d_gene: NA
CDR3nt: TGTGCCAGCAGCTTCGGGGACCGGTCGGGAAAACTGTTTTTT
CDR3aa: CASSFGDRSGKLFF

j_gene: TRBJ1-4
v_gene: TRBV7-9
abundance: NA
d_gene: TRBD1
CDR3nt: TGTGCCAGCAGCTTGGGACAGGGCGTATCGGCTAATGAAAAACTGTTTTTT
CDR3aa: CASSLGQGVSANEKLFF

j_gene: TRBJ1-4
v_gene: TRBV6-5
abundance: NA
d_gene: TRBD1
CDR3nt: TGTGCCAGCAGGGACAGGGTTGGGGAAAAACTGTTTTTT
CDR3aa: CASRDRVGEKLFF

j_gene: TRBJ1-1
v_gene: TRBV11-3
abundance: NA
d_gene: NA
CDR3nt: TGTGCCAGCAGCCCCGACGGATACACTGAAGCTTTCTTT
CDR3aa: CASSPDGYTEAFF

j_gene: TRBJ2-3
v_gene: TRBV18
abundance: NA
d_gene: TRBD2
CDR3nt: TGTGCCAGCTCACCGACCCTAGCGGGGGGCACAGATACGCAGTATTTT
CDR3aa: CASSPTLAGGTDTQYF

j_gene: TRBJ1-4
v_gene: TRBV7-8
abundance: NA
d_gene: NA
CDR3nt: TGTGCCAGCAGCTTACGGGCAGGGGTGAAGGTCGGTGAAAAACTGTTTTTT
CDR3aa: CASSLRAGVKVGEKLFF

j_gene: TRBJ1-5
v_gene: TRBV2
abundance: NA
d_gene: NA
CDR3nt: TGTGCCAGCAGACGCAGTTTAGAGCCCCAGCATTTT
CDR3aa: CASRRSLEPQHF

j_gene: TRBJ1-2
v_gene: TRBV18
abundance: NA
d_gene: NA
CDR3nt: TGTGCCAGCTCCCCGGCGGGAGAGGGCTACACCTTC
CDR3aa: CASSPAGEGYTF

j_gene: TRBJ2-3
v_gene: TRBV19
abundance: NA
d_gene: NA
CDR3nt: TGTGCCAGTAGTTGGGGGCCGGGAGATACGCAGTATTTT
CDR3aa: CASSWGPGDTQYF

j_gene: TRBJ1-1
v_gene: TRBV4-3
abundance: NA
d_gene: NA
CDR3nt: TGCGCCAGCAGCCAAGATCAAAGTTTCACTGAAGCTTTCTTT
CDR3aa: CASSQDQSFTEAFF

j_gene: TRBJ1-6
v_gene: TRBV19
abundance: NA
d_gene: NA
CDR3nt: TGTGCCAGTAGTACCGGGATTGTCAATTCACCCCTCCACTTT
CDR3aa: CASSTGIVNSPLHF

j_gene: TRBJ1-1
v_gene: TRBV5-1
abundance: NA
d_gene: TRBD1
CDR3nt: TGCGCCAGCAGCCCGCGACAGGGTAGGGGGACTGAAGCTTTCTTT
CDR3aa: CASSPRQGRGTEAFF

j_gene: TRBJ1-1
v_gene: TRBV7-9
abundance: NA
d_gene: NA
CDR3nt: TGTGCCAGCAGTCGAGACAGCCACACTGAAGCTTTCTTT
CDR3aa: CASSRDSHTEAFF

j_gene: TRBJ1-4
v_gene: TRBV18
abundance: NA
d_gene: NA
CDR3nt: TGTGCCAGCTCGCTTCGACAGGACCAGGCAACTAATGAAAAACTGTTTTTT
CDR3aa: CASSLRQDQATNEKLFF

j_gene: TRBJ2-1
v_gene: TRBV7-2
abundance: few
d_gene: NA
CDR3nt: TGTGCCAGCAGCCCTCCCGGGGCGCGATACAATGAGCAGTTCTTC
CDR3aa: CASSPPGARYNEQFF

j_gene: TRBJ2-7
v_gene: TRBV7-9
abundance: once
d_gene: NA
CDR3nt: TGTGCCAGCAGCTTAGAGCGGACAAGAAGGTACTTC
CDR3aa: CASSLERTRRYF

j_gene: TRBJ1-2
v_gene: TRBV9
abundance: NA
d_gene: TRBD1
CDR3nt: TGTGCCAGCAGCCCCTCCCCCGACAGGGAGGCCCATGGCTACACCTTC
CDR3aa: CASSPSPDREAHGYTF

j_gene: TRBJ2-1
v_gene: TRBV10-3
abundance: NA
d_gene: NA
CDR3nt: TGTGCCATCAGTGAGTCGACCCCGCTGGTGGAGCAGTTCTTC
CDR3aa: CAISESTPLVEQFF

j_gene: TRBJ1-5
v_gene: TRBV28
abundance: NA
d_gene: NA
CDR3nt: TGTGCCAGCAGCCCCACGGGCCTGGGCAGGCCTCATCAGCCCCAGCATTTT
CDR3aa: CASSPTGLGRPHQPQHF

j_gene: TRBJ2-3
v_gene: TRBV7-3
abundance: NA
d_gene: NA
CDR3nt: TGTGCCAGCAGCAAGAGCAGGAGCACAGATACGCAGTATTTT
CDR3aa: CASSKSRSTDTQYF

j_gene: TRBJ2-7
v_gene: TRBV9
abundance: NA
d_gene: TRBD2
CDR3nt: TGTGCCAGCAGCAGAGAGGCTCGCGGGAGCGAGCAGTACTTC
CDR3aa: CASSREARGSEQYF

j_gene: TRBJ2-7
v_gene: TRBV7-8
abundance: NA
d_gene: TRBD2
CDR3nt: TGTGCCAGCAGCTTCTCGGGGGGGATAGGGGGCTACGAGCAGTACTTC
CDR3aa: CASSFSGGIGGYEQYF

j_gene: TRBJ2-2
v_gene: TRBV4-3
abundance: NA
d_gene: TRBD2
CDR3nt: TGCGCCAGCAGCCAAGGGACTAGCGTGCTCACCGGGGAGCTGTTTTTT
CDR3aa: CASSQGTSVLTGELFF

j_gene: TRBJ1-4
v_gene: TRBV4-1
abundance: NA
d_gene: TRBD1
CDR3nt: TGCGCCAGCAGCCAACTAACCGGGACAGCTAATGAAAAACTGTTTTTT
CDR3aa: CASSQLTGTANEKLFF

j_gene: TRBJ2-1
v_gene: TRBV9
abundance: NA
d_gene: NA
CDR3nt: TGTGCCAGCAGCGTAGGGACCTCCTACAATGAGCAGTTCTTC
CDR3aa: CASSVGTSYNEQFF

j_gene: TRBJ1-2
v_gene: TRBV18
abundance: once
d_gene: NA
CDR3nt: TGTGCCAGCTCACCCCAACCGGGACGGCACTATGGCTACACCTTC
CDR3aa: CASSPQPGRHYGYTF

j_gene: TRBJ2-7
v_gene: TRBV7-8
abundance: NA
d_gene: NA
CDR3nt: TGTGCCAGCAGCCCGATACAGGGAAGCGAGCAGTACTTC
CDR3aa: CASSPIQGSEQYF

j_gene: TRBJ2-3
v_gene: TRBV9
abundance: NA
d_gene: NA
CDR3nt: TGTGCCAGCAGCGTAAGGCAGGGGGGTACAGATACGCAGTATTTT
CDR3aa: CASSVRQGGTDTQYF

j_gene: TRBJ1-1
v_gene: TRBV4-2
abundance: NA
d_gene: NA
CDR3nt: TGTGCCAGCAGCCAAGGGGAAGGAGGGGAGGCAGAAGCTTTCTTT
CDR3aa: CASSQGEGGEAEAFF

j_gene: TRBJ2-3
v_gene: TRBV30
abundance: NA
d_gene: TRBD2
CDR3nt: TGTGCCTGGGCTAGCGGGGGGGCCACAGATACGCAGTATTTT
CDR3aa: CAWASGGATDTQYF

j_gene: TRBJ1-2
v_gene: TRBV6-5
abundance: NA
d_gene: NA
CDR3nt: TGTGCCAGCAGTCTGACAGGACCAAACTATGGCTACACCTTC
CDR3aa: CASSLTGPNYGYTF

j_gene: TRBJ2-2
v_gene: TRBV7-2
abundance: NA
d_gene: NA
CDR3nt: TGTGCCAGCAGTAATTTTAACGGAGTACTCACCGGGGAGCTGTTTTTT
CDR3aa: CASSNFNGVLTGELFF

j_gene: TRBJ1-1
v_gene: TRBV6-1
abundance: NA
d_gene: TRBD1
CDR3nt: TGTGCCAGCAGTGGACAGGGTCCGATAGCTGAAGCTTTCTTT
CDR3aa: CASSGQGPIAEAFF

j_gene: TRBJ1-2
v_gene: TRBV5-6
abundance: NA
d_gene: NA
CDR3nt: TGTGCCAGCAGCTTGTTTGGGTCGACAGCAACTAACTATGGCTACACCTTC
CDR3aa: CASSLFGSTATNYGYTF

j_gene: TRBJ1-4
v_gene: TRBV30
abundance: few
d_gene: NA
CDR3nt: TGTGCCTGGAGTGTACGAGGGGAACTGTTTTTT
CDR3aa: CAWSVRGELFF

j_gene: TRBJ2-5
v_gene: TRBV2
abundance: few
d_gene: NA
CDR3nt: TGTGCCAGCAGTCAGGGAGTTGATGAGACCCAGTACTTC
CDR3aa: CASSQGVDETQYF

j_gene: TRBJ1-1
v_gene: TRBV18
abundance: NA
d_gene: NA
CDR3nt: TGTGCCAGCTCACCACAAGGACAAAACACTGAAGCTTTCTTT
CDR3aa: CASSPQGQNTEAFF

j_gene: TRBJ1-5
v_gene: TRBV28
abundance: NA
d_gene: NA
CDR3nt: TGTGCCAGCAGTGGGGAGTCGACAGGAAGAAGCAATCAGCCCCAGCATTTT
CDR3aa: CASSGESTGRSNQPQHF

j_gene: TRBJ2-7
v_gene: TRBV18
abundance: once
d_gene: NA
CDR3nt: TGTGCCAGCTCACCACCAGGGGGACTCTACGAGCAGTACTTC
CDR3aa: CASSPPGGLYEQYF

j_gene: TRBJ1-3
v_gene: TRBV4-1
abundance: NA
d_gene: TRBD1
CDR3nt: TGCGCCAGCAGCCGGACAGGACAGGCTAGGGGAAACACCATATATTTT
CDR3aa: CASSRTGQARGNTIYF

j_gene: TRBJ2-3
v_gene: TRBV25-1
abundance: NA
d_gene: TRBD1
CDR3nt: TGTGCCAGCAGTGTATTCAGGGGGTTTGCAGATACGCAGTATTTT
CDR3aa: CASSVFRGFADTQYF

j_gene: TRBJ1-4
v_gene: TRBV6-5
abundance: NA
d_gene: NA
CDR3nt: TGTGCCAGCAGTTACGGTCACGGAGCAACTAATGAAAAACTGTTTTTT
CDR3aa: CASSYGHGATNEKLFF